The rows below give T cell receptor beta chains drawn from one sample of a study of blood T cell repertoires in COVID-19. The data were produced by immunoSEQ multiplex PCR, yet TCRdb's version contains in-frame clones alone and is incomplete. Of 120,000 to 150,000 clones listed, approximately 80% are singletons. The sequenced material came from peripheral blood. All receptors come from a human donor in a cohort sampled during active COVID-19. CDR3s include the opening cysteine and the closing phenylalanine or tryptophan. Each record gives: D gene, clone size, J gene, V gene, CDR3 DNA, CDR3 protein. D genes are given only for firm matches. Expanded clones are given a class, and other clones once, few, many or no size at all.

d_gene: NA
abundance: few
j_gene: TRBJ1-1
v_gene: TRBV19
CDR3nt: TGTGCCAGTAGTCCTCAGGAAACAGGGCTTACTGAAGCTTTCTTT
CDR3aa: CASSPQETGLTEAFF

d_gene: NA
abundance: NA
j_gene: TRBJ2-1
v_gene: TRBV12-5
CDR3nt: TGTGCTAGTGGTACCATGGGGGGGCTGACCTACAATGAGCAGTTCTTC
CDR3aa: CASGTMGGLTYNEQFF

d_gene: TRBD1
abundance: NA
j_gene: TRBJ2-7
v_gene: TRBV7-8
CDR3nt: TGTGCCAGCAGCTTAGCGCCGGCAGGGGGCTACTACGAGCAGTACTTC
CDR3aa: CASSLAPAGGYYEQYF

d_gene: TRBD1
abundance: NA
j_gene: TRBJ1-4
v_gene: TRBV19
CDR3nt: TGTGCCAGTAGTATGGCCCCCGGGACAGGCCCAACTAATGAAAAACTGTTTTTT
CDR3aa: CASSMAPGTGPTNEKLFF

d_gene: NA
abundance: NA
j_gene: TRBJ2-6
v_gene: TRBV3-1/TRBV3-2
CDR3nt: TGTGCCAGCAGCCAACCTGTGTGGGCTTACTCTGGGGCCAACGTCCTGACTTTC
CDR3aa: CASSQPVWAYSGANVLTF

d_gene: NA
abundance: once
j_gene: TRBJ2-5
v_gene: TRBV5-1
CDR3nt: TGCGCCAGCAGCAACGACGACCCCGGGGAGACCCAGTACTTC
CDR3aa: CASSNDDPGETQYF

d_gene: NA
abundance: NA
j_gene: TRBJ1-1
v_gene: TRBV7-2
CDR3nt: TGTGCCAGCAGCTTAGCGCTAGGAGCTTTCTTT
CDR3aa: CASSLALGAFF

d_gene: NA
abundance: once
j_gene: TRBJ2-1
v_gene: TRBV7-7
CDR3nt: TGTGCTAGCAGCTTAGAAGGGGGCTCCTACAATGAGCAGTTCTTC
CDR3aa: CASSLEGGSYNEQFF

d_gene: TRBD1
abundance: NA
j_gene: TRBJ1-1
v_gene: TRBV13
CDR3nt: TGTGCCAGCAGCTACAAACAGGGGAGGAACACTGAAGCTTTCTTT
CDR3aa: CASSYKQGRNTEAFF

d_gene: TRBD2
abundance: NA
j_gene: TRBJ2-5
v_gene: TRBV5-1
CDR3nt: TGCGCCAGCAGCTCCTCGGGAGGGGAGGGGGAGACCCAGTACTTC
CDR3aa: CASSSSGGEGETQYF

d_gene: TRBD1
abundance: NA
j_gene: TRBJ2-5
v_gene: TRBV2
CDR3nt: TGTGCCAGCAGTGAACAACCGGGACAGGGGGGAGAGACCCAGTACTTC
CDR3aa: CASSEQPGQGGETQYF

d_gene: TRBD2
abundance: NA
j_gene: TRBJ2-5
v_gene: TRBV5-1
CDR3nt: TGCGCCAGCAGCCTCCCTAGCGGAATCACTCAAGAGACCCAGTACTTC
CDR3aa: CASSLPSGITQETQYF

d_gene: TRBD2
abundance: NA
j_gene: TRBJ2-5
v_gene: TRBV6-5
CDR3nt: TGTGCCACCTCGACTAGCGGGATTCAAGAGACCCAGTACTTC
CDR3aa: CATSTSGIQETQYF

d_gene: TRBD2
abundance: NA
j_gene: TRBJ2-3
v_gene: TRBV5-1
CDR3nt: TGCGCCAGCAGCCAAGCCGCGCTACTAGCGCTCACAGATACGCAGTATTTT
CDR3aa: CASSQAALLALTDTQYF

d_gene: TRBD2
abundance: NA
j_gene: TRBJ2-1
v_gene: TRBV9
CDR3nt: TGTGCCAGCAGCGCCGGACTGGCGGGAGGCGATGGCAATGAGCAGTTCTTC
CDR3aa: CASSAGLAGGDGNEQFF

d_gene: NA
abundance: NA
j_gene: TRBJ1-4
v_gene: TRBV9
CDR3nt: TGTGCCAGCAGCGTAAACCCCGTCCAGGAAAAACTGTTTTTT
CDR3aa: CASSVNPVQEKLFF

d_gene: TRBD1
abundance: NA
j_gene: TRBJ1-2
v_gene: TRBV2
CDR3nt: TGTGCCAGCAAATTCGGACAGGGGGGTGACTATGGCTACACCTTC
CDR3aa: CASKFGQGGDYGYTF

d_gene: TRBD1
abundance: NA
j_gene: TRBJ2-7
v_gene: TRBV6-5
CDR3nt: TGTGCCAGCAGAACAGGGGAAGGGGATCCCTACGAGCAGTACTTC
CDR3aa: CASRTGEGDPYEQYF

d_gene: TRBD2
abundance: NA
j_gene: TRBJ2-5
v_gene: TRBV19
CDR3nt: TGTGCCAGTAGACCGGGACTAGCGGTAGAGGAGGAGACCCAGTACTTC
CDR3aa: CASRPGLAVEEETQYF

d_gene: NA
abundance: few
j_gene: TRBJ2-7
v_gene: TRBV5-1
CDR3nt: TGCGCCAGCAGCCCCGCCAGCCTAGCCTACGAGCAGTACTTC
CDR3aa: CASSPASLAYEQYF

d_gene: NA
abundance: many
j_gene: TRBJ1-5
v_gene: TRBV27
CDR3nt: TGTGCCAGCAGTTTATGGGCCCAACAGCCCCAGCATTTT
CDR3aa: CASSLWAQQPQHF

d_gene: NA
abundance: NA
j_gene: TRBJ2-2
v_gene: TRBV27
CDR3nt: TGTGCCAGCAGTTTTACTACCTTTAACACCGGGGAGCTGTTTTTT
CDR3aa: CASSFTTFNTGELFF

d_gene: NA
abundance: NA
j_gene: TRBJ1-1
v_gene: TRBV29-1
CDR3nt: TGCAGCGTTGCCCGTCGGGAAGGTCTGGTCGCGGACACTGAAGCTTTCTTT
CDR3aa: CSVARREGLVADTEAFF

d_gene: TRBD1
abundance: NA
j_gene: TRBJ1-1
v_gene: TRBV27
CDR3nt: TGTGCCAGTCGGCCCCGGGACAGACCGAACACTGAAGCTTTCTTT
CDR3aa: CASRPRDRPNTEAFF

d_gene: TRBD2
abundance: NA
j_gene: TRBJ2-1
v_gene: TRBV5-1
CDR3nt: TGCGCCAGCAGCTTGGCGGCGGGGGTAGGCAATGAGCAGTTCTTC
CDR3aa: CASSLAAGVGNEQFF

d_gene: TRBD2
abundance: NA
j_gene: TRBJ2-5
v_gene: TRBV6-2/TRBV6-3
CDR3nt: TGTGCCAGCAGTCCCGGGACTAGCGGGAGAGAGACCCAGTACTTC
CDR3aa: CASSPGTSGRETQYF

d_gene: TRBD1
abundance: NA
j_gene: TRBJ1-2
v_gene: TRBV29-1
CDR3nt: TGCAGCGTTAAGACAGGGGGCGGCTATGGCTACACCTTC
CDR3aa: CSVKTGGGYGYTF

d_gene: NA
abundance: NA
j_gene: TRBJ1-3
v_gene: TRBV28
CDR3nt: TGTGCCAGCAACCCGTCGGGGGTAGGAAACACCATATATTTT
CDR3aa: CASNPSGVGNTIYF

d_gene: TRBD1
abundance: few
j_gene: TRBJ1-5
v_gene: TRBV29-1
CDR3nt: TGCAGCGTTGGGGACAGGGGACCCAATCAGCCCCAGCATTTT
CDR3aa: CSVGDRGPNQPQHF

d_gene: TRBD2
abundance: NA
j_gene: TRBJ2-3
v_gene: TRBV6-5
CDR3nt: TGTGCCAGTCGCGGGACTAGCGGCACAGATACGCAGTATTTT
CDR3aa: CASRGTSGTDTQYF

d_gene: NA
abundance: NA
j_gene: TRBJ2-3
v_gene: TRBV5-6
CDR3nt: TGTGCCAGCAGCTTCAGGTCAGGGGCTTCAGATACGCAGTATTTT
CDR3aa: CASSFRSGASDTQYF

d_gene: NA
abundance: NA
j_gene: TRBJ1-1
v_gene: TRBV7-9
CDR3nt: TGTGCCAGCACCCTGACTGAGAACACTGAAGCTTTCTTT
CDR3aa: CASTLTENTEAFF

d_gene: NA
abundance: NA
j_gene: TRBJ2-3
v_gene: TRBV6-5
CDR3nt: TGTGCCAGCATCCCCCTACTAGGCACAGATACGCAGTATTTT
CDR3aa: CASIPLLGTDTQYF

d_gene: NA
abundance: NA
j_gene: TRBJ1-5
v_gene: TRBV6-1
CDR3nt: TGTGCCAGCAGTGAAATGAGGGTAGGCAATCAGCCCCAGCATTTT
CDR3aa: CASSEMRVGNQPQHF

d_gene: TRBD2
abundance: few
j_gene: TRBJ2-2
v_gene: TRBV2
CDR3nt: TGTGCCAGCAGGGGGGGGACTCACACCACCGGGGAGCTGTTTTTT
CDR3aa: CASRGGTHTTGELFF

d_gene: TRBD1
abundance: NA
j_gene: TRBJ2-5
v_gene: TRBV5-6
CDR3nt: TGTGCCAGCAGCTTACACAGGGGAGAGACCCAGTACTTC
CDR3aa: CASSLHRGETQYF

d_gene: TRBD1
abundance: NA
j_gene: TRBJ1-5
v_gene: TRBV19
CDR3nt: TGTGCCAGTAGTGTACGGACAGGGCTAAATAGCAATCAGCCCCAGCATTTT
CDR3aa: CASSVRTGLNSNQPQHF

d_gene: TRBD2
abundance: NA
j_gene: TRBJ2-1
v_gene: TRBV6-6
CDR3nt: TGTGCCAGCAGCCAAGGGACTAGCGGGACGCGGAGCCTTTTCTTC
CDR3aa: CASSQGTSGTRSLFF

d_gene: NA
abundance: NA
j_gene: TRBJ2-1
v_gene: TRBV3-1/TRBV3-2
CDR3nt: TGTGCCAGCAGTCAAGTACAAATGTCAGACAATGAGCAGTTCTTC
CDR3aa: CASSQVQMSDNEQFF

d_gene: NA
abundance: NA
j_gene: TRBJ2-3
v_gene: TRBV10-3
CDR3nt: TGTGCCATCAGTGATGGTCGATCACTCACAGATACGCAGTATTTT
CDR3aa: CAISDGRSLTDTQYF

d_gene: TRBD1
abundance: NA
j_gene: TRBJ1-2
v_gene: TRBV25-1
CDR3nt: TGTGCCAGCAGTGGGACAGGGGGCGCTTCTAACTATGGCTACACCTTC
CDR3aa: CASSGTGGASNYGYTF

d_gene: NA
abundance: NA
j_gene: TRBJ2-2
v_gene: TRBV11-3
CDR3nt: TGTGCCAGCAGCCCACCGAAAACAGGGAAAGGAACCGGGGAGCTGTTTTTT
CDR3aa: CASSPPKTGKGTGELFF

d_gene: TRBD1
abundance: NA
j_gene: TRBJ2-3
v_gene: TRBV7-9
CDR3nt: TGTGCCAGCAGCTTAGACGGACAGGGGCGTGATACGCAGTATTTT
CDR3aa: CASSLDGQGRDTQYF

d_gene: TRBD1
abundance: NA
j_gene: TRBJ1-2
v_gene: TRBV12-3/TRBV12-4
CDR3nt: TGTGCCAGCAGAAAACAGGGGTCTTATGGCTACACCTTC
CDR3aa: CASRKQGSYGYTF

d_gene: TRBD1
abundance: NA
j_gene: TRBJ2-1
v_gene: TRBV5-6
CDR3nt: TGTGCCAGCAGCTTGTATACAGGGGAACTCGATGAGCAGTTCTTC
CDR3aa: CASSLYTGELDEQFF

d_gene: NA
abundance: NA
j_gene: TRBJ2-1
v_gene: TRBV19
CDR3nt: TGTGCCTCCCTAGGGCCGGGAGATGAGCAGTTCTTC
CDR3aa: CASLGPGDEQFF

d_gene: NA
abundance: once
j_gene: TRBJ2-2
v_gene: TRBV20-1
CDR3nt: TGCAGTGCTAGTCCCGGACAGATGAACACCGGGGAGCTGTTTTTT
CDR3aa: CSASPGQMNTGELFF

d_gene: NA
abundance: NA
j_gene: TRBJ2-2
v_gene: TRBV7-2
CDR3nt: TGTGCCAGCAGCTCCCAGCCCCCCGGCACAGCCGGGGAGCTGTTTTTT
CDR3aa: CASSSQPPGTAGELFF

d_gene: NA
abundance: NA
j_gene: TRBJ2-4
v_gene: TRBV21-1
CDR3nt: TGTGCCAGCAGCAATTTATGGGCTACGATAGCCAAAAACATTCAGTACTTC
CDR3aa: CASSNLWATIAKNIQYF

d_gene: NA
abundance: NA
j_gene: TRBJ2-1
v_gene: TRBV2
CDR3nt: TGTGCCAGCAGCGACTCGCGCCTGAACAATGAGCAGTTCTTC
CDR3aa: CASSDSRLNNEQFF

d_gene: NA
abundance: NA
j_gene: TRBJ2-5
v_gene: TRBV7-9
CDR3nt: TGTGCCAGCAGCTTAGGGGGGGAGGACCAAGAGACCCAGTACTTC
CDR3aa: CASSLGGEDQETQYF

d_gene: TRBD1
abundance: NA
j_gene: TRBJ1-6
v_gene: TRBV28
CDR3nt: TGTGCCAGCAGTGATACGGGACAGGCTAATTCACCCCTCCACTTT
CDR3aa: CASSDTGQANSPLHF

d_gene: TRBD1
abundance: NA
j_gene: TRBJ2-1
v_gene: TRBV10-3
CDR3nt: TGTGCCATCGGTACGGTGGGACAGATCAATGAGCAGTTCTTC
CDR3aa: CAIGTVGQINEQFF

d_gene: NA
abundance: NA
j_gene: TRBJ2-4
v_gene: TRBV30
CDR3nt: TGTGCCTGGAGTGAATTGTATTCCCCTTGGTGGGCTCAGTACTTC
CDR3aa: CAWSELYSPWWAQYF

d_gene: NA
abundance: NA
j_gene: TRBJ2-2
v_gene: TRBV25-1
CDR3nt: TGTGCCAGCAGTGAAGTAACTTCGAACACCGGGGAGCTGTTTTTT
CDR3aa: CASSEVTSNTGELFF